A single T cell receptor beta chain is shown here with its context. Antigen: not known. The material for each subset, its genomic DNA, was split evenly across several immunoSEQ plates. TCRdb's table, derived via immunoSEQ multiplex PCR, lists solely in-frame clones and lacks some. The data show under 2,500,000 clones, approximately 96% seen once. This specimen belongs to a study of shared clonotypes between healthy human individuals. The study's findings and limits: A generally larger estimated richness was seen in naive subsets than in memory subsets.

The germline V gene has CDR1 SGDLS and CDR2 YYNGEE. There are 14 residues in the CDR3. Trimming took 3 bases from V and 2 from J, leaving 11 bases between them. The sample consisted of naive CD4+ T cells sorted from blood. The subset was: CD45RA+ positively selected. The chain links TRBV9 to TRBJ2-5; D might be TRBD2 (5 bases). This sequence originates from a man aged 18 to 30 in good health. CDR3 protein: CASSAGLKQETQYF. The CDR3 DNA reads TGTGCCAGCAGCGCAGGACTGAAACAAGAGACCCAGTACTTC.